This T cell receptor (beta chain) was obtained from a study of PD-1 blockade in classical Hodgkin lymphoma. Profiling relied on immunoSEQ multiplex PCR, and the TCRdb table lists in-frame clones only, not all of them. The sample records roughly 45,000 clones, roughly 78% being singletons. Every single patient, without exception, relapsed after autologous stem cell transplantation, and brentuximab vedotin exposure varied. The sample was peripheral blood mononuclear cells (PBMCs), taken before the second cycle of nivolumab. The TCR comes from a human donor with classical Hodgkin lymphoma.

CDR3 protein: CASSPPTGTGELFF. The CDR3 DNA reads TGTGCCAGCAGCCCACCTACAGGGACCGGGGAGCTGTTTTTT. The V and J genes are TRBV9 and TRBJ2-2, with a possible D match to TRBD1 (6 bases). The CDR3 loop spans 14 amino acids. Germline assignment: CDR1 SGDLS and CDR2 YYNGEE. V was trimmed by 4 bases and J by 5 bases, leaving 12 bases between them.